Detailed here is one TCR beta chain. The data are from a study of blood T cell repertoires in COVID-19. There are 14 residues in the CDR3. CDR1 is LGHDT and CDR2 is YNNKEL in the germline V gene (reference sequence). With 5 bases removed from V and 2 bases from J, the gap between germline ends came to 10 bases. Per the authors' pipeline: Amplification from reference gene primers served as the basis for estimated nucleated cell counts. TCRdb's copy holds only in-frame clones and misses some; the assay was immunoSEQ multiplex PCR. V, J and clone size reflect that table, while D and trimming were determined from the DNA. Seen here are about 64,000 clones, about 86% observed once, and the top ten hold about 1.2%.

Sequences were obtained from peripheral blood. The chain carries TRBV3-1 (or the pseudogene TRBV3-2) and TRBJ1-3; D is unresolved. This sequence originates from a man aged 40-49 years with acute or convalescent COVID-19. The CDR3 sequence: CASSLQVTGNTIYF. CDR3 sequence (DNA): TGTGCCAGCAGCTTGCAGGTGACTGGAAACACCATATATTTT.